This TCR beta chain is from a study of T cell responses to AZD1222 COVID-19 vaccine. Method: immunoSEQ multiplex PCR; TCRdb's copy keeps in-frame clones and lacks some. The data hold approximately 100,000 clones, with 70% to 90% observed a single time. General study results and limits: Nearly half of the spike-specific TCRs reportedly recognize variant regions that carry no mutations. Donors were largely white British and mainly female; clonal diversity was possibly underestimated. Seropositive at baseline were only a handful of AZD1222 recipients. An increase in Spike-specific TCR breadth and depth was observed after two AZD1222 doses.

Concerning this clone: The target antigen is unknown.

CDR1 is PRHDT and CDR2 is FYEKMQ in the germline V gene (reference sequence). This CDR3 is built from 15 residues. V trimming: 3 bases; J trimming: 3 bases; junction bases outside the gene matches: 6. The sample in question was peripheral blood, obtained 28 days after the second AZD1222 dose. This receptor was obtained from an adult who received the AZD1222 COVID-19 vaccine. V is TRBV13 and J is TRBJ2-3, with 7 bases matching TRBD2. CDR3 sequence reads: CASSLGGGNTDTQYF. The CDR3 DNA is TGTGCCAGCAGCTTGGGGGGAGGGAATACAGATACGCAGTATTTT.